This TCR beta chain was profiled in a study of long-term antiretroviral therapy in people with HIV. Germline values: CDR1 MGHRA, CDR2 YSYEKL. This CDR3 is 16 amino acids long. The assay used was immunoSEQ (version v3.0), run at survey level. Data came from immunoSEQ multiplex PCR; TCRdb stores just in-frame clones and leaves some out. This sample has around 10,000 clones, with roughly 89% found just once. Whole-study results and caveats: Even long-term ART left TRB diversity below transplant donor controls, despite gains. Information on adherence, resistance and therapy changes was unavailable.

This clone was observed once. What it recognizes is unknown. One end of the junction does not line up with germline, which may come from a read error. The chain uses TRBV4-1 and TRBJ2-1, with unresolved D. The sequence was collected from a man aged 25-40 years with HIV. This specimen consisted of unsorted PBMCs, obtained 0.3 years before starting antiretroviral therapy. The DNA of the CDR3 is TGCACCAGCAGCCAATATGCCCAAAAAGGTACCAATGAGCAGTTCTTC. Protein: CTSSQYAQKGTNEQFF.